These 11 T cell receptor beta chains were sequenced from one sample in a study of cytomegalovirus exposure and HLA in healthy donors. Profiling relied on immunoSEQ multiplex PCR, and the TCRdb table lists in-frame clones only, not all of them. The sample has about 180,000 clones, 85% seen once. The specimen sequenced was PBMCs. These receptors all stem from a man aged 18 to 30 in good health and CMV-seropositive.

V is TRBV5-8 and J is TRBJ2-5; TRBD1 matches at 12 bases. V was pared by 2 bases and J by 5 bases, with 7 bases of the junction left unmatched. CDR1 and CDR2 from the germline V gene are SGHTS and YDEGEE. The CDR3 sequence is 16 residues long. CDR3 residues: CASSFRDRGLEETQYF. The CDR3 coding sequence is TGTGCCAGCAGCTTCCGGGACAGGGGGCTTGAGGAGACCCAGTACTTC.

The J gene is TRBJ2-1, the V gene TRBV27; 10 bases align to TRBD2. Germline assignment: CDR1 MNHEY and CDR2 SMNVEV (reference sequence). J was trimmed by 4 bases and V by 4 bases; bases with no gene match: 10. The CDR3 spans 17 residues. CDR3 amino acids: CASSYSEALAGYNEQFF. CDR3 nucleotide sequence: TGTGCCAGCAGTTATTCAGAAGCACTAGCGGGGTACAATGAGCAGTTCTTC.

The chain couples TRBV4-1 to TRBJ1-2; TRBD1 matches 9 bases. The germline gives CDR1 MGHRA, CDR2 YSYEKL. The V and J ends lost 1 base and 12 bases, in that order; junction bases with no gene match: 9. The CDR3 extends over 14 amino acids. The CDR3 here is CASSQAGDREKNTF. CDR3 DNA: TGCGCCAGCAGCCAAGCAGGGGACAGGGAGAAGAACACCTTC.

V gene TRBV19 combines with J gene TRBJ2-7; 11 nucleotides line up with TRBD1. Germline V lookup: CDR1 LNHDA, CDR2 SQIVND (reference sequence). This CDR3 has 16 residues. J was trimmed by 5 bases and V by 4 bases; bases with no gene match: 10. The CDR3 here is CASSTGQGGTFNEQYF. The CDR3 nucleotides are TGTGCCAGTAGTACGGGACAGGGGGGAACTTTTAACGAGCAGTACTTC.

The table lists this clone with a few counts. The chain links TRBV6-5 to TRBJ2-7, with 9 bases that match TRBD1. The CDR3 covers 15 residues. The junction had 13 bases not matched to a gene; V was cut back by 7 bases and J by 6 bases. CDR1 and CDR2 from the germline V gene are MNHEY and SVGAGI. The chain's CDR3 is CASTAAPDRGSEQYF. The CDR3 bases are TGTGCCAGCACCGCAGCACCGGACAGGGGATCCGAGCAGTACTTC.

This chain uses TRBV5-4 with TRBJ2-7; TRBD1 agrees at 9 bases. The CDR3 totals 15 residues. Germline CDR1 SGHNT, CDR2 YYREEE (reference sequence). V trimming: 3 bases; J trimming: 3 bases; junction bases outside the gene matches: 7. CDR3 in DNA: TGTGCCAGCAGCTCCCCGGGACAGGGAGGCTACGAGCAGTACTTC. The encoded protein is CASSSPGQGGYEQYF.

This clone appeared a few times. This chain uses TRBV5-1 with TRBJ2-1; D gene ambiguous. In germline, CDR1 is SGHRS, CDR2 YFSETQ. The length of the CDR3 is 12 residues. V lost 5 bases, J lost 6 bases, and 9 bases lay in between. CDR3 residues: CASSSMSNEQFF. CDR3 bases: TGCGCCAGCAGTAGTATGAGCAATGAGCAGTTCTTC.

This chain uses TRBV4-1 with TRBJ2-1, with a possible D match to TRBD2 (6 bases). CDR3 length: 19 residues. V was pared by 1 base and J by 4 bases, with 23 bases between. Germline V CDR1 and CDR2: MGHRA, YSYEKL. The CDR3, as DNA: TGCGCCAGCAGCCAAGGCCAGGGACTCCTACACCTGGGATACAATGAGCAGTTCTTC. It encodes CASSQGQGLLHLGYNEQFF.

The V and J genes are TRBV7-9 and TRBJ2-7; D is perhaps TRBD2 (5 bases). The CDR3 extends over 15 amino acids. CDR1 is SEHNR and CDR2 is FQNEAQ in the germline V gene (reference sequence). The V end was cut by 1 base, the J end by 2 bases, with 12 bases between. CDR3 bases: TGTGCCAGCAGCTTAGACGGAGGAGGTCCCTACGAGCAGTACTTC. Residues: CASSLDGGGPYEQYF.

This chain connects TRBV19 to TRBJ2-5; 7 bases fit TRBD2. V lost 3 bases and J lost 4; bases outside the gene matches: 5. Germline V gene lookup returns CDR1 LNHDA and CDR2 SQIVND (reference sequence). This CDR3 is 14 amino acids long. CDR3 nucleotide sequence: TGTGCCAGTAGTATTGTAGGGAGGGGAGAGACCCAGTACTTC. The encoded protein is CASSIVGRGETQYF.

The CDR3 is CAWSVRLDEQYF. In nucleotides, the CDR3 is TGTGCCTGGAGTGTACGGCTAGACGAGCAGTACTTC. This rearrangement joins TRBV30 to TRBJ2-7; unclear D gene. Germline lookup yields CDR1 GTSNPN and CDR2 SVGIG (reference sequence). V lost 0 bases, J lost 5 bases, and 8 bases lay in between. The CDR3 sequence is 12 residues long.